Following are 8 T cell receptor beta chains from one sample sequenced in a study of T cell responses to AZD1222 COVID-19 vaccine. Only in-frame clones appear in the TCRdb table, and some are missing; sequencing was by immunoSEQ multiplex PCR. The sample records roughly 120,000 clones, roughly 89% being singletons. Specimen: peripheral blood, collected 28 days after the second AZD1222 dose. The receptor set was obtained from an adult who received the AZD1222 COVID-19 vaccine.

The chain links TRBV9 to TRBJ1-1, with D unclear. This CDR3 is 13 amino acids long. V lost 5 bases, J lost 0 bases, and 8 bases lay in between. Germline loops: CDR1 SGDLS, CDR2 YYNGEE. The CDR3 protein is CASRREMNTEAFF. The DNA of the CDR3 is TGTGCCAGCAGGAGAGAAATGAACACTGAAGCTTTCTTT.

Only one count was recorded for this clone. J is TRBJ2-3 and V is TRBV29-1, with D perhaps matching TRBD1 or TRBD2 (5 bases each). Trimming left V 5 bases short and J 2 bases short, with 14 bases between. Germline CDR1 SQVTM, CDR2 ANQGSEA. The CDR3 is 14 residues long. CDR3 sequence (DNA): TGCAGCGTTAGGGACCGCCGCTTCACAGATACGCAGTATTTT. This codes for CSVRDRRFTDTQYF.

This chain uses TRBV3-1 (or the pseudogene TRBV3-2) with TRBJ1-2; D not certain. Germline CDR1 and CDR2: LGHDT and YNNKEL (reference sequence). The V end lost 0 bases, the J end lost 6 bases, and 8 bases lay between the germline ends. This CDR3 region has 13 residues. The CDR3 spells CASSQDVLHGYTF. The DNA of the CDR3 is TGTGCCAGCAGCCAAGATGTTCTCCATGGCTACACCTTC.

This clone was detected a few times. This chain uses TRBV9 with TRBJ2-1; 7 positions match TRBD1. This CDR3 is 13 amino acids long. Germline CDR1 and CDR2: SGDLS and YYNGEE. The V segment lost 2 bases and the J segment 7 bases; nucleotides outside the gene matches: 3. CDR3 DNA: TGTGCCAGCAGCGTTGACAGGGTGAATGAGCAGTTCTTC. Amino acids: CASSVDRVNEQFF.

The CDR3 loop is CASSRDRDEKLFF. CDR3 in DNA: TGTGCCAGCAGCCGGGACAGGGATGAAAAACTGTTTTTT. The chain has TRBV5-4 and TRBJ1-4; 9 bases are shared with TRBD1. Germline trimming cut 4 bases from V and 6 bases from J; bases unmatched to any gene: 1. The CDR3 is 13 amino acids. Per germline, CDR1 SGHNT and CDR2 YYREEE (reference sequence).

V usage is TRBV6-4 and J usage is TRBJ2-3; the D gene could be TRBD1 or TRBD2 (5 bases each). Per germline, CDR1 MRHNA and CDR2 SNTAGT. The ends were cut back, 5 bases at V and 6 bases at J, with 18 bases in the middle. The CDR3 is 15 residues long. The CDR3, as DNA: TGTGCCAGCAGTAGAGGACGGACCTGGGGGGATACGCAGTATTTT. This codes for CASSRGRTWGDTQYF.

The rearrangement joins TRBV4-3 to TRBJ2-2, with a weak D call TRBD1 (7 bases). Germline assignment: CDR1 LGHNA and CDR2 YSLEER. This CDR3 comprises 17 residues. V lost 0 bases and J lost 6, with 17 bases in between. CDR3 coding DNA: TGCGCCAGCAGCCAAGATCCGGAGGGGGCCCTCCCCGGGGAGCTGTTTTTT. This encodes CASSQDPEGALPGELFF.

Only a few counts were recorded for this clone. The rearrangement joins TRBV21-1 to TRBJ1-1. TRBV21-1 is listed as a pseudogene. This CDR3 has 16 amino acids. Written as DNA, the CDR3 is TGTGCCAGCAGCAAAGGGATGACGGGAGACCACACTGAAGCTTTCTTT. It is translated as CASSKGMTGDHTEAFF.